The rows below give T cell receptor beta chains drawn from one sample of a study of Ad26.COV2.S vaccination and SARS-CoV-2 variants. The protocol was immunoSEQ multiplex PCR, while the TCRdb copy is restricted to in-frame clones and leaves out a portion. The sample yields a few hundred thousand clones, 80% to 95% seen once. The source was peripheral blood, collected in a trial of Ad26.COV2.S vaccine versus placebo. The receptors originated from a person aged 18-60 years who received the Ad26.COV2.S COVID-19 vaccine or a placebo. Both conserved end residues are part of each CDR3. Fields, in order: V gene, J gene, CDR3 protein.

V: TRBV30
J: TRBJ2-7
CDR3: CASGRGAGVSYEQYF

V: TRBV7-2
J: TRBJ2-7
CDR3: CASSDSYEQYF

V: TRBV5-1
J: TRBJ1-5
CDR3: CASSLGHTGQPQHF

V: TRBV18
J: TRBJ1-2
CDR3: CASSPPTETYGYTF

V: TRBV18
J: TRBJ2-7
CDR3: CASSRERGSYEQYF

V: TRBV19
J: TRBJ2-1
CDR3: CASSIDSGRVKQFF

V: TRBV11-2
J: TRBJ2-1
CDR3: CASSLGGTSYNEQFF

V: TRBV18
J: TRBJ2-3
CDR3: CASSPPTGPSTDTQYF

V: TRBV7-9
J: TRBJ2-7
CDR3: CASSADSGHEQYF

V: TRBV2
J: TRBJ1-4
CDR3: CASRRGFSEKLFF

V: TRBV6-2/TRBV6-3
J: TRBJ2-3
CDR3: CASSRGTSGSRGADTQYF

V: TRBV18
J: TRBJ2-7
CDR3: CASSPPGSGRAGEQYF

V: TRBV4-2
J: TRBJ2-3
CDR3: CASSQRRLAGGRTDTQYF

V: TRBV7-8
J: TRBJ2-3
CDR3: CASSLQDRGFGDTQYF

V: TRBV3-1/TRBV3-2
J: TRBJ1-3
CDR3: CASSQGAAGNTIYF

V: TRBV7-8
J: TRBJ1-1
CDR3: CASSLDGDTEAFF

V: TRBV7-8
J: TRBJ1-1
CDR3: CASSPRQGGETEAFF

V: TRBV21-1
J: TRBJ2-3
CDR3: CASSKLPEAESTDTQYF

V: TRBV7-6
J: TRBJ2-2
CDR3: CASSLATGNTGELFF

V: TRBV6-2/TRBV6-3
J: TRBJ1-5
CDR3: CASSPGQPLNQPQHF

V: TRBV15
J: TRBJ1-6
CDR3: CATSRAGTGHSPLHF

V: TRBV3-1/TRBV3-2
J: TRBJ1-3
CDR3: CASSQAGRAGNTIYF

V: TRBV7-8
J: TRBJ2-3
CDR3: CASSLGVTESTDTQYF

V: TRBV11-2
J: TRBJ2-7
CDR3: CASSLGGGLAGAYYEQYF

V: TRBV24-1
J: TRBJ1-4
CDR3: CATSGTGPNEKLFF

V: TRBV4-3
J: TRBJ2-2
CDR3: CASSQDYRILSELFF